Sequencing of this T cell receptor beta chain was carried out in a study of blood T cell repertoires in COVID-19 (dated by TCRdb to the early 2020s). Broadly, across the study: Samples covering the acute and convalescent phases of COVID-19 were provided by collaborators in the United States, Italy and Spain. Subjects who had been exposed to COVID-19, were actively infected with it, or had recovered from it provided the deeply sampled blood TCRbeta repertoires that made up the dataset. A de-identified subject ID, COVID-19 status, age in years and sex were almost always included in the sample metadata. The repertoires were released in a freely available public database intended as a resource for research on the immune response to SARS-CoV-2. The prospective study material was composed of cDNA or gDNA derived from T cells, B-cell-depleted T cells, or PBMCs. Where available, HLA class I and class II types were taken from metadata supplied by the sample provider and were not determined by assay-based typing. Samples came from the ongoing ImmuneRACE study (first 160 participants) plus 1,254 subjects from 6 global collaborators.

TCRbeta CDR3 regions were amplified from genomic DNA using the immunoSEQ Assay, a bias-controlled multiplex PCR. The authors' analysis ran thus. Nucleated cell counts per sample were estimated from amplification of reference gene primers within the assay. To quantify the absolute abundance of each unique TCRbeta CDR3 rearrangement, sequence reads were collapsed and filtered. For each sample, productive Simpson clonality was calculated as the square root of Simpson's diversity index over productive rearrangements. The table was pulled from immuneACCESS by TCRdb, which kept in-frame rearrangements only. Such tables lose some clones; where checked, under half of the loss comes from unresolved V genes, and the rest has no known cause. V, J and clone size were drawn from that table, and D and trimming were deduced from the DNA. The sample yields 100,000 to 150,000 clones; approximately 80% were counted once. The ten largest account for under 4.5% of the sample.

The collaborating institutions used their own protocols to collect whole blood in K2EDTA tubes. For TCRbeta analysis, collaborator samples were shipped as frozen whole blood, as isolated PBMCs, or as DNA extracted from either sample type. As for this clone: What antigen it recognizes has not been identified. Nothing much larger sits one base from this clone, and base qualities are not available.

Spanning cysteine to phenylalanine, the CDR3 consists of 16 amino acids. Solely the CDR3 DNA is kept, with 48 bases framed from the first base. The junction shows trimming of 6 bases on V and 3 bases on J, and the gene matches do not reach 7 bases of it. Based on the germline V gene, the CDR1 and CDR2 sequences are SGHTA and FQGNSA. Study-wide findings and limitations: Clinical and demographic metadata were provided uncurated, with the amount varying by source and participant.

The sample consisted of peripheral blood. The rearrangement combines TRBV7-2 with TRBJ1-6; TRBD1 fits 8 bases in the junction. The TCR was taken from a woman between 45 and 60 years old with acute or convalescent COVID-19. The DNA reads TGTGCCAGCAGGTGGACAGGGAGATTCTATAATTCACCCCTCCACTTT. It translates as CASRWTGRFYNSPLHF.